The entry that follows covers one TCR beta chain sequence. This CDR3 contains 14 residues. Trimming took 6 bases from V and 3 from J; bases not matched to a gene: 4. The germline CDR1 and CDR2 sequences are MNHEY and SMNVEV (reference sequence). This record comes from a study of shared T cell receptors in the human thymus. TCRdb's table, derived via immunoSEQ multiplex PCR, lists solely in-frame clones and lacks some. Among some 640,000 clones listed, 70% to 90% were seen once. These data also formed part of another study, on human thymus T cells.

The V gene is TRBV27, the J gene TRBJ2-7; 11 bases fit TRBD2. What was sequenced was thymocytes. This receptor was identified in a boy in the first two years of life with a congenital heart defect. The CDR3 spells CASSPTSGSYEQYF. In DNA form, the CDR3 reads TGTGCCAGCAGCCCTACTAGCGGGAGCTACGAGCAGTACTTC.